These 24 T cell receptor beta chains came from one sample sequenced in a study of blood T cells in healthy people across ages. PCR was performed a second time for about 7 to 11 cycles using a sample-barcoded 5' primer and a J-beta primer mix. MiXCR, run by TCRdb on the 5' RACE reads, gives a single entry per CDR3 protein. In the table there are about 2 million distinct CDR3 sequences, roughly 52% of which are singletons. The material sequenced was blood. The receptor set was obtained from a woman in her 40s in good health.

V is TRBV6-4 and J is TRBJ2-5; D gene unclear. CDR3 length: 12 amino acids. Trimming took 0 bases from V and 5 from J, leaving 4 bases between them. The germline V gene has CDR1 MRHNA and CDR2 SNTAGT. The CDR3 region has the DNA TGTGCCAGCAGTGACTCGGGGGAGACCCAGTACTTC. It encodes CASSDSGETQYF.

This clonotype was seen only a few times. V is TRBV6-2 or TRBV6-3 and J is TRBJ2-3, with D possibly being TRBD1 (5 bases). The CDR3 consists of 15 residues. V lost 3 bases and J 1 base, leaving 11 bases between the germline ends. Germline assignment: CDR1 MNHEY and CDR2 SVGEGT. CDR3 sequence reads: CASSYGARRTDTQYF. The CDR3 DNA sequence: TGTGCCAGCAGTTATGGGGCGCGGCGCACAGATACGCAGTATTTT.

In this sample, this clonotype turned up once. Germline and junction disagree at one end, which may indicate a read error. In nucleotides, the CDR3 is TGTGCTAGCAGCGAAGGACAGGAAGGCCCTATGAACACTGAAGCTTTCTTT. Amino acid sequence: CASSEGQEGPMNTEAFF. This chain connects TRBV6-1 to TRBJ1-1, with 7 positions matching TRBD1. CDR3 length equals 17 residues. CDR1 and CDR2 from the germline V gene are MNHNS and SASEGT.

This chain joins TRBV7-8 and TRBJ2-3; 8 bases match TRBD2. The V gene end was trimmed by 1 base and the J gene end by 4 bases; junction bases not matched to a gene: 7. Germline V gene lookup returns CDR1 SGHVS and CDR2 FQNEAQ. The CDR3 has 16 residues. CDR3: CASSLVPGGASDTQYF. As DNA, the CDR3 is TGTGCCAGCAGCTTAGTCCCCGGGGGGGCATCAGATACGCAGTATTTT.

This chain connects TRBV12-3 or TRBV12-4 to TRBJ2-7; no reliable D call. Trimming shortened V by 4 bases and J by 7 bases, and 23 bases separated the two germline ends. This CDR3 is 16 amino acids long. Here the CDR3 DNA reads TGTGCCAGCAGTTCGAGTCGGCAATACTCCTACAATGAGCAGTACTTC. Protein: CASSSSRQYSYNEQYF.

The chain links TRBV28 to TRBJ2-1; D gene uncertain. This CDR3 has 13 residues. Trimming took 8 bases from V and 6 from J, leaving 14 bases between them. Germline loops: CDR1 MDHEN, CDR2 SYDVKM. The CDR3 is CASVSGSGNEQFF. DNA for the CDR3: TGTGCCAGCGTCTCTGGGTCCGGCAATGAGCAGTTCTTC. The whole variable domain, filled in from reference TRBV28 and TRBJ2-1, reads DVKVTQSSRYLVKRTGEKVFLECVQDMDHENMFWYRQDPGLGLRLIYFSYDVKMKEKGDIPEGYSVSREKKERFSLILESASTNQTSMYLCASVSGSGNEQFFGPGTRLTVL.

The chain joins TRBV20-1 to TRBJ2-5, with 8 positions matching TRBD1. The J call is doubtful: the DNA matches TRBJ2-1 better. This CDR3 has 12 amino acids. Germline-derived CDR1 and CDR2 are DFQATT and SNEGSKA (reference sequence). CDR3 amino acids: CSARTQGETQFF. The CDR3 coding sequence is TGCAGTGCTAGAACACAGGGGGAGACCCAGTTCTTC.

This chain links TRBV6-5 with TRBJ2-1, with TRBD2 matching over 11 bases. Germline V gene sequence: CDR1 MNHEY, CDR2 SVGAGI. The CDR3 sequence is 17 residues long. V was pared by 2 bases and J by 4 bases, with 7 bases of the junction left unmatched. The CDR3 sequence: CASSYASGGPIYNEQFF. The CDR3, as DNA: TGTGCCAGCAGTTACGCTAGCGGGGGGCCCATTTACAATGAGCAGTTCTTC.

J is TRBJ2-7 and V is TRBV4-3; D not resolved. The DNA end is more similar to TRBJ2-5, so the J call may be wrong. The germline V gene encodes CDR1 LGHNA and CDR2 YSLEER. The CDR3 runs to 15 residues. The CDR3 reads CASSQEYSIRETQYF. For the CDR3, the DNA is TGCGCCAGCAGCCAAGAGTATTCTATTAGAGAGACCCAGTACTTC.

Only one count was recorded for this clonotype. This chain links TRBV4-3 with TRBJ2-7; TRBD1 matches at 8 bases. There are 15 residues in the CDR3. Germline loops: CDR1 LGHNA, CDR2 YSLEER. Trimming at V came to 5 bases and at J to 3 bases, leaving 9 bases not matched to a gene. CDR3 sequence reads: CASSKGTGSNYEQYF. For the CDR3, the DNA is TGCGCCAGCAGCAAGGGGACAGGTAGCAACTACGAGCAGTACTTC.

In this sample, this clonotype turned up a few times. The J gene is TRBJ1-4, the V gene TRBV2; 8 nucleotides match TRBD1. This CDR3 has 15 residues. J gave up 10 bases and V 3 bases, and 10 bases lay outside the gene matches. The germline gives CDR1 SNHLY, CDR2 FYNNEI. The CDR3 spells CASSEMTGDYRKLFF. DNA of the CDR3: TGTGCCAGCAGTGAGATGACAGGGGATTATAGAAAACTGTTTTTT.

This clonotype was picked up a small number of times. The gene calls are TRBV4-2 and TRBJ1-5, with unresolved D. Trimming left V 0 bases short and J 3 bases short, with 9 bases between. Germline CDR1 is LGHNA and CDR2 is YNFKEQ. There are 15 residues in the CDR3. CDR3 loop: CASSQEGTDNQPQHF. CDR3 nucleotides: TGTGCCAGCAGCCAAGAAGGAACAGACAATCAGCCCCAGCATTTT.

This clonotype showed up just a few times. V usage is TRBV10-3 and J usage is TRBJ2-7; the match to TRBD2 covers 9 bases. V lost 0 bases and J lost 1; bases outside the gene matches: 1. Germline V lookup: CDR1 ENHRY, CDR2 SYGVKD. The CDR3 contains 15 residues. DNA for the CDR3: TGTGCCATCAGTGAGTCGGCGGGGGGGTCCTACGAGCAGTACTTC. Amino acids: CAISESAGGSYEQYF.

The rearrangement uses TRBV12-3 or TRBV12-4 and TRBJ2-7; the match to TRBD1 covers 7 bases. The CDR3 spans 14 residues. Trimming cost V 6 bases and J 2 bases; bases outside gene matches: 7. The CDR3: CASRRDRAPYEQYF. CDR3 sequence (DNA): TGTGCCAGCAGGAGAGACAGGGCTCCCTACGAGCAGTACTTC.

This clonotype has just a few counts. The CDR3 sequence is CASSLEGGQAYEQYF. The CDR3, as DNA: TGTGCCAGCAGCTTAGAAGGGGGACAAGCCTACGAGCAGTACTTC. The V gene is TRBV7-9, the J gene TRBJ2-7, with a tentative D call TRBD1 (6 bases). This CDR3 comprises 15 residues. Deletions cut 1 base from V and 2 bases from J, with 12 bases between. CDR1 is SEHNR and CDR2 is FQNEAQ in the germline V gene (reference sequence).

This chain connects TRBV2 to TRBJ1-2; D not resolved. The CDR3 is made up of 13 amino acids. The V and J ends lost 1 base and 8 bases respectively, with 11 bases between them. Germline CDR1 reads SNHLY; CDR2 reads FYNNEI. CDR3 DNA sequence: TGTGCCAGCAGTGAAGGGATGCCCTTGGGCTACACCTTC. Its translation is CASSEGMPLGYTF.

This clonotype appeared once. The rearrangement uses TRBV5-1 and TRBJ2-3; 8 bases fit TRBD2. Germline V lookup: CDR1 SGHRS, CDR2 YFSETQ. The CDR3 extends over 16 amino acids. The V and J ends lost 2 bases and 2 bases, in that order; junction bases with no gene match: 7. CDR3: CASSFGGASNTDTQYF. CDR3 nucleotides: TGCGCCAGCAGCTTCGGGGGGGCATCTAACACAGATACGCAGTATTTT.

The chain combines TRBV5-1 with TRBJ2-1; D gene ambiguous. Germline CDR1 is SGHRS and CDR2 is YFSETQ. V was shortened by 4 bases and J by 6 bases, with 14 bases between the two germline ends. The CDR3 extends over 14 amino acids. CDR3 protein: CASSVGEDPNEQFF. Here the CDR3 DNA reads TGCGCCAGCAGCGTGGGTGAGGACCCCAATGAGCAGTTCTTC.

This clonotype has ten or more counts. The rearrangement joins TRBV29-1 to TRBJ2-5; perhaps TRBD1 as D (6 bases). In germline, CDR1 is SQVTM, CDR2 ANQGSEA. The CDR3 extends over 14 amino acids. V was shortened by 7 bases and J by 3 bases, with 18 bases between the two germline ends. CDR3 residues: CSAKTGTLEETQYF. DNA for the CDR3: TGCAGCGCCAAAACCGGGACACTTGAAGAGACCCAGTACTTC.

This chain joins TRBV29-1 and TRBJ2-3; no clear D. CDR1 SQVTM and CDR2 ANQGSEA come from the germline V gene. The CDR3 length is 14 residues. The V end lost 3 bases, the J end lost 0 bases, and 10 bases lay between the germline ends. Here the CDR3 reads CSVDVRASTDTQYF. As DNA, the CDR3 is TGCAGCGTTGATGTGAGAGCCAGCACAGATACGCAGTATTTT.

This CDR3 is CATSRDHRGMVQYF. Here the CDR3 DNA reads TGTGCCACCAGCAGAGATCACAGGGGAATGGTTCAGTACTTC. The chain couples TRBV15 to TRBJ2-4, with 7 positions matching TRBD1. The V gene's germline CDR1 is LNHNV and CDR2 YYDKDF (reference sequence). The CDR3 is made up of 14 amino acids. J lost 11 bases, V lost 0 bases, and 7 bases had no gene match.

The genes are TRBV7-9 and TRBJ2-2; 9 positions match TRBD1. The V segment lost 5 bases and the J segment 6 bases; nucleotides outside the gene matches: 7. This CDR3 comprises 15 residues. The germline V gene has CDR1 SEHNR and CDR2 FQNEAQ (reference sequence). CDR3 DNA: TGTGCCAGCAGCGCAGGGACAGGGTTGGCCGGGGAGCTGTTTTTT. Protein sequence: CASSAGTGLAGELFF.

This clonotype was seen a few times. J is TRBJ2-3 and V is TRBV4-3; a weak D match, TRBD2 (5 bases). V was trimmed by 1 base and J by 2 bases, leaving 16 bases between them. Per germline, CDR1 LGHNA and CDR2 YSLEER. The CDR3 runs to 17 residues. The CDR3 DNA sequence: TGCGCCAGCAGCCAAGCATGGACTCTCCAACACACAGATACGCAGTATTTT. Translated: CASSQAWTLQHTDTQYF.

This chain joins TRBV24-1 and TRBJ2-5; 9 bases are a match to TRBD1. This CDR3 is built from 16 residues. Germline CDR1 reads KGHDR; CDR2 reads SFDVKD. V shed 1 base, J shed 11 bases, and the junction held 13 bases outside the gene matches. CDR3 sequence: CATSDFTGGADNEQYF. In nucleotides, the CDR3 is TGTGCCACCAGTGATTTCACAGGGGGCGCGGACAATGAGCAGTACTTC.